The 29 T cell receptor beta chains listed next were all sequenced from one sample in a study of shared clonotypes between healthy human individuals (TCRdb year 2020). Library preparation was by the immunoSEQ multiplex PCR assay. The table comes from immuneACCESS by way of TCRdb, which keeps in-frame sequences with V and J called. Part of the clones is missing from these tables; in studies checked, under half for an unresolved V gene and the rest for unknown reasons. For this sample the table gives some 2 million clones, of which 90% to 95% were detected only once. Under 0.15% of the sample goes to the ten largest clones. Material: naive CD4+ T cells sorted from blood. Reading the label with the study, this specimen's cell subset or site is: CD45RA+ positively selected. The receptors derive from a man aged 18 to 29 in good health.

The CDR3 nucleotides read TGTGCCAGCTCACCACCTACCCTACAGGGGGCTGAAGCTTTCTTT. The encoded protein is CASSPPTLQGAEAFF. The genes are TRBV18 and TRBJ1-1, with 8 bases identical to TRBD1. CDR3 length: 15 residues. Germline assignment: CDR1 KGHSH and CDR2 LQKENI. The trim removed 0 bases at V and 6 bases at J, leaving 6 bases unmatched.

On this clone itself: This clone may be a read error of a much larger clone one base away. Other DNA sequences within the sample encode an identical CDR3. The genes are TRBV6-1 and TRBJ2-7; D is unresolved. CDR1 is MNHNS and CDR2 is SASEGT in the germline V gene. The CDR3 extends over 11 amino acids. Trimming cost V 3 bases and J 3 bases, with 3 bases left between them. As DNA, the CDR3 is TGTGCCAGCAGTGATGACTACGAGCAGTACTTC. Amino acid sequence: CASSDDYEQYF.

This chain connects TRBV6-6 to TRBJ2-7; 9 bases align to TRBD1. From germline, CDR1 is MNHNY and CDR2 SVGAGI (reference sequence). This CDR3 region has 14 residues. J gave up 6 bases and V 5 bases, and 8 bases lay outside the gene matches. DNA of the CDR3: TGTGCCAGCAGTGTAACGGGACAGGGCGGCGAGCAGTACTTC. It encodes CASSVTGQGGEQYF.

This sequence joins TRBV5-6 and TRBJ2-7; TRBD2 might be the D (6 bases). Trimming pared 4 bases from V and 1 base from J, leaving 12 bases between. The CDR3 is made up of 14 amino acids. Germline values: CDR1 SGHDT, CDR2 YYEEEE. The CDR3 DNA reads as TGTGCCAGCAGCCGCGGGAAGGGGTCCTACGAGCAGTACTTC. This sequence encodes CASSRGKGSYEQYF.

This sequence joins TRBV9 and TRBJ2-2; D call uncertain. Germline-derived CDR1 and CDR2 are SGDLS and YYNGEE. CDR3 size: 15 residues. The ends were cut back, 0 bases at V and 2 bases at J, with 8 bases in the middle. The CDR3 region is CASSVGTINTGELFF. Here the CDR3 DNA reads TGTGCCAGCAGCGTAGGGACGATTAACACCGGGGAGCTGTTTTTT.

This sequence joins TRBV2 and TRBJ1-5; 8 positions agree with TRBD1. This CDR3 is built from 14 residues. The trim removed 6 bases at V and 7 bases at J, leaving 8 bases unmatched. CDR1 is SNHLY, CDR2 FYNNEI, per germline. The CDR3 nucleotides are TGTGCCAGCAGGGACAGGGCCATTGGGCAGCCCCAGCATTTT. Translated, it gives CASRDRAIGQPQHF.

The J gene is TRBJ2-7, the V gene TRBV6-5, with D possibly being TRBD1 (6 bases). V shed 0 bases and J shed 3 bases, with 15 bases lying between them. CDR3 length equals 16 residues. The germline CDR1 and CDR2 sequences are MNHEY and SVGAGI. CDR3 residues: CASSYSVMVGGYEQYF. CDR3 DNA: TGTGCCAGCAGTTACTCAGTCATGGTAGGGGGCTACGAGCAGTACTTC.

A remark on this clone: This may be a read error, as it is one base from a much larger clone. This CDR3 is also generated by other DNA sequences in the sample. The V and J genes are TRBV29-1 and TRBJ2-5, with TRBD1 matching 8 bases. The CDR3 consists of 12 residues. Germline V gives CDR1 SQVTM, CDR2 ANQGSEA. The CDR3 sequence is CSARQGRETQYF. As DNA, the CDR3 is TGTAGCGCAAGACAGGGGAGGGAGACCCAGTACTTC.

The rearrangement uses TRBV10-3 and TRBJ2-7, with D tentatively TRBD2 (5 bases). The CDR3 loop spans 19 amino acids. CDR1 and CDR2 (germline): ENHRY, SYGVKD. V dropped 0 bases and J dropped 2 bases, with 23 bases sitting between them. In nucleotides, the CDR3 is TGTGCCATCAGTGAGTCTCGCCTGCAGAGCGGAACCGGGACCTACGAGCAGTACTTC. It codes for CAISESRLQSGTGTYEQYF.

The chain has TRBV19 and TRBJ2-1; D might be TRBD2 (6 bases). The ends were cut back, 10 bases at V and 5 bases at J, with 24 bases in the middle. This CDR3 spans 16 amino acids. Germline assignment: CDR1 LNHDA and CDR2 SQIVND (reference sequence). The CDR3 loop is CATDSGLGGVNNEQFF. The DNA of the CDR3 is TGTGCCACCGACTCGGGGCTAGGAGGGGTTAACAATGAGCAGTTCTTC. Looking up the rest from reference TRBV19 and TRBJ2-1 gives the full variable domain: DGGITQSPKYLFRKEGQNVTLSCEQNLNHDAMYWYRQDPGQGLRLIYYSQIVNDFQKGDIAEGYSVSREKKESFPLTVTSAQKNPTAFYLCATDSGLGGVNNEQFFGPGTRLTVL.

A note on this clone: Additional DNA sequences in this sample encode the identical CDR3. This chain uses TRBV7-2 with TRBJ2-5; unclear D gene. V lost 1 base and J 4 bases, leaving 7 bases between the germline ends. The CDR3 contains 13 residues. The V gene's germline CDR1 is SGHTA and CDR2 FQGNSA. CDR3 region: CASSLVFGETQYF. The CDR3 DNA reads as TGTGCCAGCAGCTTAGTTTTTGGAGAGACCCAGTACTTC.

The rearrangement links TRBV25-1 to TRBJ2-7, with D unresolved. Germline V lookup: CDR1 MGHDK, CDR2 SYGVNS. V gave up 1 base and J gave up 3 bases, with 16 bases separating them. CDR3 length: 16 amino acids. The CDR3 sequence is CASSESSIDHRYEQYF. CDR3 nucleotides: TGTGCCAGCAGTGAATCCTCCATCGACCACCGCTACGAGCAGTACTTC.

The chain links TRBV6-5 to TRBJ2-5; D remains unclear. Trimming took off 0 bases at V and 5 bases at J, with 10 bases between the two ends. This CDR3 has 14 residues. Germline CDR1 and CDR2: MNHEY and SVGAGI. In nucleotides, the CDR3 is TGTGCCAGCAGTTACTCGACCGCCTGGGAGACCCAGTACTTC. This encodes CASSYSTAWETQYF.

The rearrangement joins TRBV6-1 to TRBJ1-5; unclear D gene. The V end lost 4 bases, the J end lost 0 bases, and 13 bases lay between the germline ends. The germline CDR1 and CDR2 sequences are MNHNS and SASEGT. The CDR3 is 16 residues long. The chain's CDR3 is CASSVGQDYSNQPQHF. CDR3 DNA: TGTGCCAGCAGTGTCGGGCAGGACTATAGCAATCAGCCCCAGCATTTT.

This chain's CDR3 is CSVVQGTPYEQYF. The DNA of the CDR3 is TGCAGCGTTGTACAAGGGACACCCTACGAGCAGTACTTC. The chain recombines TRBV29-1 with TRBJ2-7; D is possibly TRBD1 (6 bases). Deletions cut 4 bases from V and 2 bases from J, with 12 bases between. The CDR3 is made up of 13 amino acids. CDR1 SQVTM and CDR2 ANQGSEA come from the germline V gene.

V and J are TRBV2 and TRBJ2-3, with 7 positions matching TRBD2. V lost 2 bases and J lost 1; bases outside the gene matches: 9. The CDR3 loop spans 17 amino acids. Germline V lookup: CDR1 SNHLY, CDR2 FYNNEI. The CDR3 loop reads CASSEIGGGFGTDTQYF. CDR3 coding DNA: TGTGCCAGCAGTGAAATCGGGGGAGGGTTCGGCACAGATACGCAGTATTTT. The whole variable domain, remainder taken from reference TRBV2 and TRBJ2-3, is EPEVTQTPSHQVTQMGQEVILRCVPISNHLYFYWYRQILGQKVEFLVSFYNNEISEKSEIFDDQFSVERPDGSNFTLKIRSTKLEDSAMYFCASSEIGGGFGTDTQYFGPGTRLTVL.

The chain uses TRBV28 and TRBJ1-2; no clear D. The CDR3 length is 13 residues. Trimming shortened V by 1 base and J by 7 bases, and 10 bases separated the two germline ends. CDR1 is MDHEN and CDR2 is SYDVKM in the germline V gene. The CDR3: CASSLFLGLGYTF. The CDR3 DNA is TGTGCCAGCAGTTTATTTTTGGGTCTTGGCTACACCTTC.

V is TRBV28 and J is TRBJ2-1, with TRBD1 identical over 9 bases. This CDR3 has 17 residues. CDR1 MDHEN and CDR2 SYDVKM come from the germline V gene. Trimming took 6 bases from V and 6 from J; bases not matched to a gene: 15. The CDR3 spells CASSRQPGQGHSNEQFF. As DNA, the CDR3 is TGTGCCAGCAGCCGGCAACCGGGACAGGGCCACTCCAATGAGCAGTTCTTC.

This chain links TRBV7-2 with TRBJ2-1; 7 bases are shared with TRBD2. The CDR3 is made up of 13 amino acids. Germline values: CDR1 SGHTA, CDR2 FQGNSA. The CDR3 is CVSGTTVYNEQFF. The CDR3 DNA reads as TGTGTTTCCGGGACTACGGTCTACAATGAGCAGTTCTTC.

The chain employs TRBV2 and TRBJ2-7; 8 nucleotides align to TRBD2. V lost 2 bases to trimming and J lost 4 bases; unmatched junction nucleotides: 13. Germline V gene lookup returns CDR1 SNHLY and CDR2 FYNNEI. CDR3 length: 17 residues. CDR3 bases: TGTGCCAGCAGTGAAATAAGTTGGCGGGAGGACCAATACGAGCAGTACTTC. It specifies CASSEISWREDQYEQYF.

The gene calls are TRBV5-8 and TRBJ2-7, with D tentatively TRBD1 (5 bases). The V gene's germline CDR1 is SGHTS and CDR2 YDEGEE. The CDR3 spans 13 residues. With 0 bases removed from V and 4 bases from J, the gap between germline ends came to 8 bases. CDR3 nucleotide sequence: TGTGCCAGCAGCTTGGAGAAGGGGTACGAGCAGTACTTC. As protein: CASSLEKGYEQYF.

About this clone itself: One end of the junction varies from germline; a read error may be responsible. The chain carries TRBV27 and TRBJ2-1; 9 bases are a match to TRBD2. Germline V lookup: CDR1 MNHEY, CDR2 SMNVEV (reference sequence). CDR3 size: 15 residues. CDR3 sequence: CASTLAGAPYNEQFF. CDR3 in DNA: TGTGCCAGCACTTTAGCGGGAGCCCCCTACAATGAGCAGTTCTTC.

This chain joins TRBV18 and TRBJ2-3, with 8 bases matching TRBD2. Germline V gene sequence: CDR1 KGHSH, CDR2 LQKENI. The CDR3 covers 18 residues. The junction had 15 bases not matched to a gene; V was cut back by 5 bases and J by 2 bases. CDR3 DNA: TGTGCCAGCTCATCAATCCAAATACTAGCGGCCCACACAGATACGCAGTATTTT. Its translation is CASSSIQILAAHTDTQYF.

In DNA form, the CDR3 reads TGTGCCAGCAGCCCGGGGACTAGCGGTTACAATGAGCAGTTCTTC. Translation: CASSPGTSGYNEQFF. The chain is built from TRBV7-3 and TRBJ2-1; TRBD2 agrees at 11 bases. The germline V gene has CDR1 SGHTA and CDR2 FQGTGA. The CDR3 is made up of 15 amino acids. V was clipped by 5 bases and J by 4 bases; unmatched bases: 4.

In its sample, this clone was seen once. Mismatch with germline at one junction end may stem from a read error. The chain is built from TRBV5-6 and TRBJ1-5; TRBD1 is a possible D gene (5 bases). From germline, CDR1 is SGHDT and CDR2 YYEEEE. The CDR3 sequence is 14 residues long. In DNA, the CDR3 is TGTGCCAGCATCACTTGGGGCAGCAAACAGCCCCAGCATTTT. It is translated as CASITWGSKQPQHF.

Points on this clone: The same CDR3 arises from other DNA sequences in this sample as well. This chain connects TRBV11-2 to TRBJ2-6; D remains unclear. The CDR3 consists of 14 residues. Trimming removed 4 bases from V and 0 bases from J, with 4 bases in between. The germline CDR1 and CDR2 sequences are SGHAT and FQNNGV. This CDR3 is CASSSVSGANVLTF. As DNA, the CDR3 is TGTGCCAGCAGCTCGGTCTCTGGGGCCAACGTCCTGACTTTC.

The chain combines TRBV4-1 with TRBJ2-7; 8 positions agree with TRBD2. The J segment lost 3 bases and the V segment lost 1 base, leaving 5 bases of the junction unmatched. CDR1 is MGHRA and CDR2 is YSYEKL in the germline V gene. There are 15 residues in the CDR3. CDR3 in DNA: TGCGCCAGCAGCCAAGGGCGGGGGGAACACTACGAGCAGTACTTC. As protein: CASSQGRGEHYEQYF.

V usage is TRBV2 and J usage is TRBJ2-1; tentative D call: TRBD2 (5 bases). CDR1 and CDR2 from the germline V gene are SNHLY and FYNNEI. The CDR3 runs 15 residues. Trimming removed 7 bases at V and 0 bases at J, with 13 bases between. CDR3 amino acids: CASTPIGVSYNEQFF. The CDR3 nucleotides are TGTGCCAGCACGCCAATCGGGGTCTCCTACAATGAGCAGTTCTTC.

The chain has TRBV6-5 and TRBJ1-1; TRBD1 matches 7 bases. CDR1 is MNHEY, CDR2 SVGAGI, per germline. The CDR3 runs to 15 residues. Germline trimming cut 6 bases from V and 0 bases from J; bases unmatched to any gene: 7. CDR3 bases: TGTGCCAGCAGGGACACGACAGGGCTGAACACTGAAGCTTTCTTT. Translating gives CASRDTTGLNTEAFF.